The clone carrying this TCR beta chain was counted a few times. Its specificity is unknown. Clinicians diagnosed patients from clinical symptoms, serum thyroxine and TRAb, thyroid ultrasound and orbital computed tomography. The entry originates in a study of T cells in Graves' hyperthyroidism and ophthalmopathy. General observations from the study: In the blood, most expanded thyroid clonotypes above 0.001 appeared as well.

The TCR beta CDR3 regions underwent amplification using RNA transcripts as the source. First-round RT-PCR targeting the TCR CDR3 was performed with the HTBI primer set. In TCRdb, the multiplex PCR reads were re-called with MiXCR into one record per CDR3 protein. The sample contains around 540,000 distinct CDR3 sequences, about 43% of which appear only once. The source of this sequence is a young woman with Graves' hyperthyroidism. Sequenced: peripheral blood or thyroid tissue (not recorded which).

The CDR3 DNA is TGCAGCGTTGATAGTTCGACTAGCGGGATCCTCGAGCAGTACTTC. Translated: CSVDSSTSGILEQYF. J is TRBJ2-7 and V is TRBV29-1; 11 positions agree with TRBD2. From germline, CDR1 is SQVTM and CDR2 ANQGSEA. V gave up 3 bases and J gave up 6 bases; unmatched junction bases: 10. The CDR3 loop spans 15 amino acids.